This T cell receptor beta chain was observed in a study of cytomegalovirus exposure and HLA in healthy donors. Points from the study as a whole: An analysis was carried out at a later point. It showed that HLA-associated TCR beta chains were more clonally expanded than equally common non-associated chains.

Primers: 60 Vbeta forward and 13 Jbeta reverse. Sequenced by immunoSEQ multiplex PCR; TCRdb stores in-frame clones only, minus some. The sample lists roughly 250,000 clones, approximately 84% occurring once. The V gene lost 11 bases and the J gene lost 5 bases, with 19 bases spanning the gap. Germline-derived CDR1 and CDR2 are MNHEY and SMNVEV (reference sequence). This CDR3 has 13 residues. This clone was counted once. Its target is not known. The chain combines TRBV27 with TRBJ2-7, with D maybe TRBD1 (6 bases). This receptor was obtained from a woman in her forties in good health and CMV-seropositive. The sequenced material came from PBMCs. Here the CDR3 reads CAAQGWGQDEQYF. The CDR3 DNA is TGTGCCGCACAGGGTTGGGGGCAGGACGAGCAGTACTTC.